These 31 T cell receptor beta chains originate from one sample sequenced in a study of yellow fever vaccine responses in identical twins. MiXCR, applied by TCRdb to the RT-PCR reads, yields one record per CDR3 protein. The sample holds over 3,000 distinct CDR3 sequences, roughly 88% seen once. The sample in question was T cells from blood (PBMCs), unsorted or a sorted subset (not recorded which), obtained before or after yellow fever vaccination (not recorded which). These receptors came from a woman younger than 30 who received the yellow fever vaccine.

The J gene is TRBJ2-7, the V gene TRBV7-9; maybe TRBD2 (5 bases). Looked up from germline, CDR1 is SEHNR and CDR2 is FQNEAQ (reference sequence). The V gene lost 4 bases and the J gene lost 1 base, with 8 bases spanning the gap. The CDR3 has 13 residues. CDR3 DNA: TGTGCCAGCAGCTGGACTGGATCCTACGAGCAGTACTTC. Encoded protein: CASSWTGSYEQYF.

This clonotype was observed a few times. This chain connects TRBV11-3 to TRBJ2-1; 9 nucleotides match TRBD2. CDR1 SGHNT and CDR2 YENEEA come from the germline V gene. This CDR3 contains 14 residues. The ends lost 7 bases at V and 9 bases at J; junction bases unmatched: 10. The CDR3 DNA reads TGTGCCAGCACATCTAGCGGGGTGGGTGGTGAGCAGTTCTTC. It is translated as CASTSSGVGGEQFF.

The chain employs TRBV12-3 or TRBV12-4 and TRBJ1-1; possibly TRBD1 for D (6 bases). The CDR3 runs 13 residues. The V end was cut by 3 bases, the J end by 4 bases, with 9 bases between. CDR3 region: CASSFATGTEAFF. The CDR3, as DNA: TGTGCCAGCAGTTTCGCGACAGGCACTGAAGCTTTCTTT.

Only one count was recorded for this clonotype. The chain carries TRBV18 and TRBJ2-3; 12 bases agree with TRBD2. CDR1 is KGHSH, CDR2 LQKENI, per germline. V lost 4 bases and J lost 4; bases outside the gene matches: 9. CDR3 length: 17 residues. The CDR3 nucleotides are TGTGCCAGCTCACAACCTCGACTAGCGGGAGTTTCAGATACGCAGTATTTT. The encoded protein is CASSQPRLAGVSDTQYF.

The chain links TRBV11-1 to TRBJ2-1; the match to TRBD2 covers 9 bases. Germline V gene sequence: CDR1 SGHAT, CDR2 FQDESV (reference sequence). Germline trimming cut 0 bases from V and 0 bases from J; bases unmatched to any gene: 3. This CDR3 contains 17 residues. The CDR3, as DNA: TGTGCCAGCAGCTTAGCGTTTAGCGGGAGCTCCTACAATGAGCAGTTCTTC. The encoded protein is CASSLAFSGSSYNEQFF. Full variable domain (missing parts from reference TRBV11-1 and TRBJ2-1): EAEVAQSPRYKITEKSQAVAFWCDPISGHATLYWYRQILGQGPELLVQFQDESVVDDSQLPKDRFSAERLKGVDSTLKIQPAELGDSAMYLCASSLAFSGSSYNEQFFGPGTRLTVL.

The chain joins TRBV5-1 to TRBJ2-7; possible D gene TRBD2, 5 bases. CDR3 length equals 15 residues. Trimming took 2 bases from V and 3 from J, leaving 15 bases between them. Per germline, CDR1 SGHRS and CDR2 YFSETQ. CDR3 DNA: TGCGCCAGCAGCTTAGGAGGCAGCCCTTTCTACGAGCAGTACTTC. It encodes CASSLGGSPFYEQYF.

The chain carries TRBV7-3 and TRBJ2-3; D is perhaps TRBD1 (6 bases). V was pared by 5 bases and J by 11 bases, with 17 bases between. This CDR3 comprises 13 residues. CDR1 and CDR2 (germline): SGHTA, FQGTGA. The CDR3 bases are TGTGCCAGCAGCAACACAGGGCGGCTTGGGCAGTATTTT. This gives the protein CASSNTGRLGQYF.

The gene calls are TRBV28 and TRBJ1-5; 9 nucleotides align to TRBD1. J lost 7 bases, V lost 6 bases, and 10 bases had no gene match. Germline V lookup: CDR1 MDHEN, CDR2 SYDVKM. The CDR3 runs 15 residues. CDR3 sequence: CASSLQTGGVQPQHF. CDR3 in DNA: TGTGCCAGCAGCCTACAGACAGGGGGTGTACAGCCCCAGCATTTT.

The J gene is TRBJ2-3, the V gene TRBV15, with 10 positions matching TRBD2. Germline values: CDR1 LNHNV, CDR2 YYDKDF (reference sequence). The CDR3 extends over 14 amino acids. V was pared by 5 bases and J by 6 bases, with 5 bases of the junction left unmatched. The CDR3 DNA is TGTGCCACCAGCGCGACTAGCGGGTCGGATACGCAGTATTTT. This sequence encodes CATSATSGSDTQYF.

CDR3 residues: CSARGHKQETQYF. The DNA for the CDR3 is TGCAGCGCCCGGGGACACAAACAAGAGACCCAGTACTTC. V is TRBV29-1 and J is TRBJ2-5, with D tentatively TRBD1 (6 bases). CDR3 length: 13 amino acids. CDR1 and CDR2 from the germline V gene are SQVTM and ANQGSEA. With 7 bases removed from V and 2 bases from J, the gap between germline ends came to 14 bases.

J is TRBJ2-3 and V is TRBV19; TRBD2 agrees at 8 bases. Unmatched junction bases numbered 10, after V lost 6 bases and J lost 5 bases. Germline V gene lookup returns CDR1 LNHDA and CDR2 SQIVND (reference sequence). This CDR3 has 15 residues. The CDR3 here is CASRRGNLAGDTQYF. The CDR3 DNA is TGTGCCAGTAGGAGAGGGAATCTAGCGGGAGATACGCAGTATTTT.

This chain links TRBV29-1 with TRBJ1-1; D uncertain. The V gene's germline CDR1 is SQVTM and CDR2 ANQGSEA. V gave up 4 bases and J gave up 11 bases, with 14 bases separating them. The CDR3 consists of 11 residues. CDR3 sequence: CSVGRDGGAFF. CDR3 DNA: TGCAGCGTTGGCCGTGACGGCGGGGCTTTCTTT.

This clonotype was detected a few times. V and J are TRBV23-1 and TRBJ1-5; no definite D call. TRBV23-1 is labeled an ORF, and its function is uncertain. Trimming stripped 7 bases from V and 5 bases from J, with 0 bases between. This CDR3 has 9 residues. CDR3 DNA: TGCGCCAGCAATCAGCCCCAGCATTTT. As protein: CASNQPQHF.

The J gene is TRBJ1-5, the V gene TRBV2; maybe TRBD1 (5 bases). Trimming removed 9 bases at V and 2 bases at J, with 20 bases between. Germline V gives CDR1 SNHLY, CDR2 FYNNEI. The CDR3 totals 16 residues. The CDR3 reads CASLGRDDYGNQPQHF. The CDR3 region has the DNA TGTGCCAGTCTGGGGAGGGACGATTATGGCAATCAGCCCCAGCATTTT. The full variable domain, in which reference TRBV2 and TRBJ1-5 provide the parts outside the CDR3, is EPEVTQTPSHQVTQMGQEVILRCVPISNHLYFYWYRQILGQKVEFLVSFYNNEISEKSEIFDDQFSVERPDGSNFTLKIRSTKLEDSAMYFCASLGRDDYGNQPQHFGDGTRLSIL.

This sequence joins TRBV5-1 and TRBJ2-7; D gene uncertain. CDR1 and CDR2 (germline): SGHRS, YFSETQ. V lost 5 bases to trimming and J lost 4 bases, with 19 bases between them. The CDR3 has 15 residues. CDR3 bases: TGCGCCAGCAGAATCGGCTTTTCTCCCAATTACGAGCAGTACTTC. Translated, it gives CASRIGFSPNYEQYF.

The V and J genes are TRBV12-3 or TRBV12-4 and TRBJ2-5, with 7 nucleotides matching TRBD2. The length of the CDR3 is 16 residues. V dropped 6 bases and J dropped 7; count of bases not matched to a gene: 17. The CDR3 loop is CASRNRLAEWGSTQYF. The CDR3 DNA follows: TGTGCCAGCAGAAACCGCCTAGCGGAGTGGGGCTCGACCCAGTACTTC.

V usage is TRBV7-6 and J usage is TRBJ1-1, with D unclear. The CDR3 totals 15 residues. Germline values: CDR1 SGHVS, CDR2 FNYEAQ. The ends were cut back, 1 base at V and 0 bases at J, with 9 bases in the middle. The CDR3 nucleotides are TGTGCCAGCAGCTTAGGTCCCAGAATGAACACTGAAGCTTTCTTT. As protein: CASSLGPRMNTEAFF. Using reference TRBV7-6 and TRBJ1-1 for the parts outside the CDR3, the full variable domain is GAGVSQSPRYKVTKRGQDVALRCDPISGHVSLYWYRQALGQGPEFLTYFNYEAQQDKSGLPNDRFSAERPEGSISTLTIQRTEQRDSAMYRCASSLGPRMNTEAFFGQGTRLTVV.

The rearrangement uses TRBV29-1 and TRBJ2-5; maybe TRBD2 (6 bases). CDR1 is SQVTM and CDR2 is ANQGSEA in the germline V gene. The CDR3 sequence is 15 residues long. Trimming cost V 0 bases and J 2 bases, with 13 bases left between them. The CDR3: CSVEDARGKQETQYF. The DNA of the CDR3 is TGCAGCGTTGAAGACGCCCGGGGGAAGCAAGAGACCCAGTACTTC.

The chain joins TRBV13 to TRBJ1-2; D unresolved. V was pared by 3 bases and J by 0 bases, with 11 bases between. Germline V gene lookup returns CDR1 PRHDT and CDR2 FYEKMQ (reference sequence). This CDR3 region has 15 residues. DNA of the CDR3: TGTGCCAGCAGCTTTTCAATTGGGACTAACTATGGCTACACCTTC. This translates into CASSFSIGTNYGYTF.

The V gene is TRBV27, the J gene TRBJ2-2; D remains unclear. The CDR3 length is 18 residues. V was pared by 0 bases and J by 6 bases, with 20 bases between. CDR1 and CDR2 (germline): MNHEY, SMNVEV (reference sequence). CDR3 nucleotides: TGTGCCAGCAGTTTATCCCCGCCTAGTAATCCTATCCCCGGGGAGCTGTTTTTT. Amino acid sequence: CASSLSPPSNPIPGELFF.

The genes are TRBV20-1 and TRBJ2-1, with 7 nucleotides matching TRBD2. The CDR3 is made up of 14 amino acids. CDR1 and CDR2 (germline): DFQATT, SNEGSKA (reference sequence). Losses at the gene ends were 4 bases for V and 10 bases for J; bases not matched to a gene: 13. As DNA, the CDR3 is TGCAGTGCTAAGCGGGCGGGAGAAGTGGGGGAGCAGTTCTTC. Protein: CSAKRAGEVGEQFF.

This clonotype showed up just a few times. The J gene is TRBJ1-1, the V gene TRBV2, with 8 bases lining up with TRBD1. J lost 4 bases, V lost 2 bases, and 9 bases had no gene match. This CDR3 region has 16 residues. CDR1 and CDR2 from the germline V gene are SNHLY and FYNNEI. The CDR3 DNA is TGTGCCAGCAGTGAACCCCAGGGGGCGCGGGGCACTGAAGCTTTCTTT. As protein: CASSEPQGARGTEAFF.

This sequence joins TRBV6-2 or TRBV6-3 and TRBJ1-1; no definite D call. Trimming pared 5 bases from V and 0 bases from J, leaving 7 bases between. Germline values: CDR1 MNHEY, CDR2 SVGEGT. The CDR3 contains 13 residues. CDR3 sequence reads: CASSSRVNTEAFF. The CDR3 DNA is TGTGCCAGCAGTAGTCGAGTGAACACTGAAGCTTTCTTT.

The genes are TRBV6-5 and TRBJ2-7, with D perhaps TRBD1 (5 bases). Germline lookup yields CDR1 MNHEY and CDR2 SVGAGI. CDR3 length equals 16 residues. V was shortened by 5 bases and J by 1 base, with 18 bases between the two germline ends. CDR3 DNA: TGTGCCAGCAGTAACCATGACAGATTAGGATCCTACGAGCAGTACTTC. It yields the protein CASSNHDRLGSYEQYF.

The V gene is TRBV13, the J gene TRBJ2-7; 7 bases agree with TRBD2. The V gene end was trimmed by 5 bases and the J gene end by 3 bases; junction bases not matched to a gene: 13. Germline CDR1 is PRHDT and CDR2 is FYEKMQ (reference sequence). This CDR3 region has 16 residues. CDR3 in DNA: TGTGCCAGCAGCCCGACCGGGGGGTCGTTGAGCTACGAGCAGTACTTC. Translation: CASSPTGGSLSYEQYF.

V is TRBV4-3 and J is TRBJ2-3; a weak D match, TRBD2 (6 bases). The ends were cut back, 4 bases at V and 3 bases at J, with 14 bases in the middle. This CDR3 has 15 amino acids. CDR1 is LGHNA, CDR2 YSLEER, per germline. The CDR3 DNA sequence: TGCGCCAGCAGCCCCCGGTGGGGGGTTACAGATACGCAGTATTTT. As protein: CASSPRWGVTDTQYF.

In its sample, this clonotype was seen once. The chain couples TRBV18 to TRBJ2-5; D is undetermined. CDR1 and CDR2 (germline): KGHSH, LQKENI. V gave up 4 bases and J gave up 3 bases, with 3 bases separating them. This CDR3 contains 11 residues. Written as DNA, the CDR3 is TGTGCCAGCTCACACGAAGAGACCCAGTACTTC. As protein: CASSHEETQYF.

This chain uses TRBV20-1 with TRBJ2-2; D may be TRBD1 (7 bases). Germline CDR1 and CDR2: DFQATT and SNEGSKA (reference sequence). V was trimmed by 0 bases and J by 3 bases, leaving 14 bases between them. This CDR3 is 16 amino acids long. DNA for the CDR3: TGCAGTGCTAGAGATATGGAGGGGGCGGACACCGGGGAGCTGTTTTTT. It yields the protein CSARDMEGADTGELFF.

This sequence joins TRBV30 and TRBJ2-2; 9 bases map to TRBD1. The CDR3 covers 14 residues. Per germline, CDR1 GTSNPN and CDR2 SVGIG (reference sequence). Trimming cost V 4 bases and J 7 bases; bases outside gene matches: 7. The CDR3 DNA is TGTGCCTGGAAGATACAGGGGGCGGGCGGGGAGCTGTTTTTT. Protein: CAWKIQGAGGELFF.

This clonotype was observed a few times. The rearrangement links TRBV18 to TRBJ1-1; tentatively, D is TRBD1 (5 bases). The CDR3 extends over 14 amino acids. Trimming took off 4 bases at V and 4 bases at J, with 13 bases between the two ends. Germline lookup yields CDR1 KGHSH and CDR2 LQKENI. CDR3 sequence: CASSLDRRFTEAFF. CDR3 nucleotide sequence: TGTGCCAGCTCACTTGACAGACGATTCACTGAAGCTTTCTTT.

The genes are TRBV20-1 and TRBJ2-3, with TRBD2 as a possible D gene (6 bases). V shed 5 bases and J shed 10 bases, with 13 bases lying between them. Per the germline V gene, CDR1 is DFQATT and CDR2 is SNEGSKA (reference sequence). The CDR3 is 11 amino acids. The CDR3 DNA is TGCAGTGCTTTTATGGGAGGTCCGCAGTATTTT. This gives the protein CSAFMGGPQYF.